The clone carrying this T cell receptor beta chain was seen a few times. CDR3 length: 19 residues. The ends were cut back, 0 bases at V and 3 bases at J, with 24 bases in the middle. The germline CDR1 and CDR2 sequences are SGHKS and YYEKEE (reference sequence). The authors ran a second PCR of 7 to 11 cycles using a sample-barcoded 5' primer and a J-beta primer mix. Each CDR3 protein gets one entry after TCRdb re-called the 5' RACE reads with MiXCR. The sample consists of 500,000 to 650,000 distinct CDR3 sequences, approximately 26% of them appearing once. This record comes from a study of blood T cells in healthy people across ages. These data are also associated with another study on T cells of mothers and their children.

The chain employs TRBV5-5 and TRBJ1-2; no clear D gene. This sequence was found in a boy younger than 10 in good health. The sequencing input was blood. The CDR3 region is CASSLGPFGVPLRDYGYTF. Here the CDR3 DNA reads TGTGCCAGCAGCTTGGGGCCCTTTGGGGTCCCCCTTCGGGACTATGGCTACACCTTC.